Given below is one T cell receptor beta chain in context. Clones were read by immunoSEQ multiplex PCR, and TCRdb kept only the in-frame ones, dropping some. The sample includes about 97,000 clones, approximately 92% of them seen just once. Per germline, CDR1 SEHNR and CDR2 FQNEAQ (reference sequence). With V trimmed by 5 bases and J by 3 bases, 8 bases remained unmatched. This CDR3 is built from 15 residues. The sample originates from a study of blood T cell repertoires in COVID-19. Background on the study: PBMCs, B-cell-depleted T cells, or T cells were the source of the cDNA or gDNA that made up the material.

The receptor was derived from a man aged 45-60 years with active COVID-19. The chain joins TRBV7-9 to TRBJ1-2, with 8 bases that match TRBD1. Sequencing was performed on peripheral blood. The CDR3 DNA follows: TGTGCCAGCAGCCCTCCCGGACAGGGATACTATGGCTACACCTTC. Encoded protein: CASSPPGQGYYGYTF.